This T cell receptor (beta chain) originates from a study of type 1 regulatory T cells. Study context: T-allo10 is a Tr1-enriched, alloantigen-specific CD4 T cell product made in vitro.

TCRdb re-called the reads with MiXCR, one entry per CDR3 protein. The sample has about 74,000 distinct CDR3 sequences; about 69% are singletons. T-allo10 cells from the graft donor were described as anergic, host-alloantigen-specific, and alloantigen-specific suppressors. On this clonotype: Its antigen is unidentified.

The length of the CDR3 is 13 residues. CDR1 and CDR2 (germline): KGHDR, SFDVKD. Trimming cost V 5 bases and J 5 bases, with 11 bases left between them. This clonotype originated in a human donor in good health. Sample: cultured T cells, either the whole culture or a sorted T cell fraction (not recorded which). Specified subset: Tr1-enriched cell product generated in vitro against host alloantigens. The chain couples TRBV24-1 to TRBJ1-1; TRBD1 might be the D (6 bases). As DNA, the CDR3 is TGTGCCACCAGTGTGGGGGCGAGGACTGAAGCTTTCTTT. Encoded protein: CATSVGARTEAFF.